This T cell receptor beta chain emerged from a study of blood T cell repertoires in COVID-19. Study details: Acute and convalescent COVID-19 specimens originated in the United States, Italy and Spain.

Original data processing: It was from reference gene primer amplification that nucleated cell counts were estimated. Libraries were prepared by immunoSEQ multiplex PCR; TCRdb keeps only in-frame clonotypes and omits some of them. The DNA gave D and trimming, while V, J and clone size come from that table. The table lists roughly 170,000 clones, roughly 86% of them singletons. This CDR3 region has 13 residues. CDR1 KGHDR and CDR2 SFDVKD come from the germline V gene. The germline V and J ends were trimmed by 4 bases and 4 bases, with 9 bases remaining between them. Material: peripheral blood. V gene TRBV24-1 combines with J gene TRBJ1-2, with D possibly TRBD1 on 5 matching bases. The receptor's source is a middle-aged man with active or convalescent COVID-19. Written as DNA, the CDR3 is TGTGCCACCAGTGAGGGGACTTTCTATGGCTACACCTTC. This sequence encodes CATSEGTFYGYTF.